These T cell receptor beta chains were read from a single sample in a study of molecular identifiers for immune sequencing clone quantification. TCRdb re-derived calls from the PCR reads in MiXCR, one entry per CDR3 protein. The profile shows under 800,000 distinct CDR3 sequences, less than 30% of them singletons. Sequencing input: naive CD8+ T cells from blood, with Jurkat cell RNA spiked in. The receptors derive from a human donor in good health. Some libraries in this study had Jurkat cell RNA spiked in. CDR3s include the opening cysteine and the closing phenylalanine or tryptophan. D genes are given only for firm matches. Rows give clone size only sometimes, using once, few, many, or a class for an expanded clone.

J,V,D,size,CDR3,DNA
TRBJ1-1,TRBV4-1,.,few,CASSQAGTFEAFF,TGCGCCAGCAGCCAAGCTGGAACATTCGAAGCTTTCTTT
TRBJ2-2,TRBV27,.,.,CASSPLGGTGELFF,TGTGCCAGCAGTCCCCTAGGTGGAACCGGGGAGCTGTTTTTT
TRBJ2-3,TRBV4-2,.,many,CASSQVPGASTDTQYF,TGTGCCAGCAGCCAAGTCCCAGGGGCCTCCACAGATACGCAGTATTTT
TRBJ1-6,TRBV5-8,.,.,CASNFVDDSPLHF,TGTGCCAGCAACTTCGTAGATGATTCACCCCTCCACTTT
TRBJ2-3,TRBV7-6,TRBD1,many,CASSFPRTGYSNTQYF,TGTGCCAGCAGCTTCCCCCGGACAGGGTATTCAAATACGCAGTATTTT
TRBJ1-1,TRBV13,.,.,CASSVTHRNNEAFF,TGTGCCAGCAGCGTAACACACCGGAACAATGAAGCTTTCTTT
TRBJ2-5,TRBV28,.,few,CASRYLGLSQETQYF,TGTGCCAGCAGATACCTGGGACTGTCACAAGAGACCCAGTACTTC
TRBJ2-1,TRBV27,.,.,CASRDRFHYEQFF,TGTGCCAGCAGGGACCGCTTCCACTACGAGCAGTTCTTC
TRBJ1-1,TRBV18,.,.,CASSLNVGGWNTEAFF,TGTGCCAGCTCACTCAACGTAGGCGGTTGGAACACTGAAGCTTTCTTT
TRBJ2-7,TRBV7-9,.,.,CAIEQGPSEQYF,TGTGCCATTGAACAGGGTCCCTCCGAGCAGTACTTC
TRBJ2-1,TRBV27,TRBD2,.,CASSLLAGGLGEQFF,TGTGCCAGCAGTTTACTGGCGGGGGGGCTTGGCGAGCAGTTCTTC
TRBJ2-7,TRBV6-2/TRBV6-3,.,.,CASSYSRDPSYEQYF,TGTGCCAGCAGTTACTCCCGGGACCCCTCCTACGAGCAGTACTTC
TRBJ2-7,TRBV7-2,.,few,CASSLDPQAYEQYF,TGTGCCAGCAGCTTAGACCCGCAGGCCTACGAGCAGTACTTC
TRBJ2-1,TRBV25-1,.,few,CASSEGLMGKSNEQFF,TGTGCCAGCAGTGAGGGCCTGATGGGTAAATCCAATGAGCAGTTCTTC
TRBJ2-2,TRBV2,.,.,CASSNGPGKNTGELFF,TGTGCCAGCAGTAACGGGCCAGGCAAGAACACCGGGGAGCTGTTTTTT
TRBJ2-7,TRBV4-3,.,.,CASSQDSTSGIYEQYF,TGCGCCAGCAGCCAAGACTCAACCTCGGGTATATACGAGCAGTACTTC
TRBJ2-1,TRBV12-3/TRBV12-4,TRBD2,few,CASMTGGPFGEQFF,TGTGCCAGCATGACGGGAGGGCCTTTCGGGGAGCAGTTCTTC
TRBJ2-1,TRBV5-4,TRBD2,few,CASSPPTSGGAREQFF,TGTGCCAGCAGCCCCCCTACTAGCGGGGGGGCACGTGAGCAGTTCTTC
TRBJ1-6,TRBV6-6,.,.,CASSLRGWNSPLHF,TGTGCCAGCAGTCTCAGGGGCTGGAATTCACCCCTCCACTTT
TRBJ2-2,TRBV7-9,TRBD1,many,CASSDRDSSNTGELFF,TGTGCCAGCAGCGACCGGGACAGCTCGAACACCGGGGAGCTGTTTTTT
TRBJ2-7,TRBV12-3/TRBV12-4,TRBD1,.,CASSLSGTGVLSEQHF,TGTGCCAGCAGTTTATCAGGGACAGGGGTTCTGAGCGAGCAGCACTTC
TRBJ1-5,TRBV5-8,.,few,CASIRLVSNQPQHF,TGTGCCAGCATCAGACTCGTGAGCAATCAGCCCCAGCATTTT
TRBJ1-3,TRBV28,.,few,CASDTSRSGNTIYF,TGTGCCAGCGATACAAGCCGCTCTGGAAACACCATATATTTT
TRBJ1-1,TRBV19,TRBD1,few,CASSPRQGLNTEAFF,TGTGCCAGTAGTCCAAGACAGGGACTCAACACTGAAGCTTTCTTT
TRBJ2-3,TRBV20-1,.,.,CSARVGTQLRWIDTDTQYF,TGCAGTGCTAGAGTCGGGACCCAACTTAGGTGGATTGACACAGATACGCAGTATTTT
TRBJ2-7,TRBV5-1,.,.,CASSLANGAYEQYF,TGCGCCAGCAGCTTGGCTAACGGGGCCTACGAGCAGTACTTC
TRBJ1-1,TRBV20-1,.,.,CSARGRAYTEAFF,TGCAGTGCTAGAGGGCGGGCATACACTGAAGCTTTCTTT
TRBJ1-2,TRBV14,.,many,CASSPEIDYGYTF,TGTGCCAGCAGCCCGGAGATCGACTATGGCTACACCTTC
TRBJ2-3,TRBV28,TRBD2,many,CASSFVREGVDTQYF,TGTGCCAGCAGTTTCGTCCGGGAGGGGGTTGATACGCAGTATTTT
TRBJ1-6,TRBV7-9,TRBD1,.,CASRGQDLDNSPLHF,TGTGCCAGCAGGGGACAGGATCTTGATAATTCACCCCTCCACTTT
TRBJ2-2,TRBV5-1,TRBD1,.,CASSAESTGGTGKLFF,TGCGCCAGCAGCGCAGAGAGCACAGGGGGCACCGGGAAGCTGTTTTTT
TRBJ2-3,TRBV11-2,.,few,CASSWRGTDTQYF,TGTGCCAGCAGCTGGCGGGGTACAGATACGCAGTATTTT
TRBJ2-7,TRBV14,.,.,CASSRDRWVIEQYF,TGTGCCAGCAGCCGAGACAGGTGGGTGATCGAGCAGTACTTC
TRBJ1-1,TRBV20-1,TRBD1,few,CSARVPQGARVEAFF,TGCAGTGCTAGAGTACCCCAGGGGGCGCGTGTTGAAGCTTTCTTT
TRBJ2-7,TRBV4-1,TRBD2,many,CASSQVSSGDYEQYF,TGCGCCAGCAGCCAAGTCTCTAGCGGGGACTACGAGCAGTACTTC
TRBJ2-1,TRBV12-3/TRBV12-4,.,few,CASSTYGFRGSNEQFF,TGTGCCAGCAGTACCTACGGGTTTCGAGGGAGCAATGAGCAGTTCTTC
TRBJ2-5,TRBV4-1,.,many,CASSQLGETQYF,TGCGCCAGCAGCCAGCTCGGCGAGACCCAGTACTTC
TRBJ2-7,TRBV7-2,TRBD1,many,CASSLAPGTGVYEQYF,TGTGCCAGCAGCTTAGCCCCCGGGACAGGGGTCTACGAGCAGTACTTC
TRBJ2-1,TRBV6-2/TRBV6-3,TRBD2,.,CASSYNPGGAIYNGQFF,TGTGCCAGCAGTTACAACCCGGGAGGGGCAATATACAATGGGCAGTTCTTC
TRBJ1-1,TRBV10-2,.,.,CASSEDAWTNTVAFF,TGCGCCAGCAGTGAAGACGCGTGGACGAACACTGTAGCTTTCTTT
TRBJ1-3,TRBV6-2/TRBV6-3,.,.,CASEPTGLRSRNTIYF,TGTGCCAGCGAACCTACCGGGCTCCGTTCTAGAAACACCATATATTTT
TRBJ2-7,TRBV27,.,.,CASSFQMTGSSYEQYF,TGTGCCAGCAGTTTCCAAATGACAGGTTCCTCCTACGAGCAGTACTTC
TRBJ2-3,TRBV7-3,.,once,CASSLNVWGPGEDTQYF,TGTGCCAGCAGCTTAAACGTATGGGGGCCCGGGGAAGATACGCAGTATTTT
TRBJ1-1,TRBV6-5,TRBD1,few,CASSLTTGLNTEAFF,TGTGCCAGCAGCCTAACGACAGGGCTGAACACTGAAGCTTTCTTT
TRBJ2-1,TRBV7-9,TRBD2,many,CASTLGSGSYNEQFF,TGTGCCAGCACCCTGGGCAGCGGGAGCTACAATGAGCAGTTCTTC
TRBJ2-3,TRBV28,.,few,CASSLRQTDTQYF,TGTGCCAGCAGCCTCCGCCAGACAGATACGCAGTATTTT
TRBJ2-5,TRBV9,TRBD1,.,CASSEGETGVETQYF,TGTGCCAGCAGCGAAGGGGAAACAGGGGTAGAGACCCAGTACTTC
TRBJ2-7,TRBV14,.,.,CASSTLVLSYEQYF,TGTGCCAGCAGCACCCTCGTTCTTTCCTACGAGCAGTACTTC
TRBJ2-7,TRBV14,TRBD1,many,CASSHVDRGVDEQYF,TGTGCCAGCAGCCATGTGGACAGGGGAGTGGACGAGCAGTACTTC
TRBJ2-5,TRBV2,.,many,CASSEWGAWDRQETQYF,TGTGCCAGCAGTGAATGGGGGGCCTGGGACAGACAAGAGACCCAGTACTTC
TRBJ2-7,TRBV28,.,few,CASSLWRTDYEQYF,TGTGCCAGCAGTTTATGGAGGACAGACTACGAGCAGTACTTC
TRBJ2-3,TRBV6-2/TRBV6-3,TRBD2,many,CASSPGSGGATDTQYF,TGTGCCAGCAGTCCAGGAAGCGGGGGGGCGACAGATACGCAGTATTTT
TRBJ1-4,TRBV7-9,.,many,CASTAGTPGEKLFF,TGTGCCAGCACCGCAGGGACTCCAGGAGAAAAACTGTTTTTT
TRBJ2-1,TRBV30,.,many,CAWKIAASYDEQFF,TGTGCCTGGAAGATAGCGGCGTCTTACGATGAGCAGTTCTTC
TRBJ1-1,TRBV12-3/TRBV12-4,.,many,CASSLRPSPDTEAFF,TGTGCCAGCAGTTTACGTCCCTCCCCGGACACTGAAGCTTTCTTT
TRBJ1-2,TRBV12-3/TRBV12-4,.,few,CASSSSVDTANYGYTF,TGTGCCAGCAGTTCATCCGTGGACACGGCTAACTATGGCTACACCTTC
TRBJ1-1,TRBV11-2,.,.,CASSLSLGRNTEAFF,TGTGCCAGCAGCTTATCACTAGGGCGGAACACTGAAGCTTTCTTT
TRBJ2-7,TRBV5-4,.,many,CASSLEGSDEQYF,TGTGCCAGCAGCTTGGAGGGGTCAGACGAGCAGTACTTC
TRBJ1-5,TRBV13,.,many,CASSLGPSRGNQPQHF,TGTGCCAGCAGCTTAGGTCCGTCCCGAGGCAATCAGCCCCAGCATTTT